Listed here are 31 T cell receptor beta chains from one sample, sequenced in a study of coeliac disease. Measured with immunoSEQ multiplex PCR; TCRdb has only the in-frame clones, and not every one. The repertoire holds about 4,900 clones, approximately 69% seen once, with more than 11% in the top ten. Sequenced: lymphocytes from the gut lamina propria. These TCRs come from a woman aged 40 to 50.

This clone turned up a few times. This chain uses TRBV4-1 with TRBJ2-1, with D possibly being TRBD1 (6 bases). The CDR3 extends over 15 amino acids. Deletions cut 5 bases from V and 4 bases from J, with 15 bases between. The germline V gene encodes CDR1 MGHRA and CDR2 YSYEKL. The CDR3 reads CASSYPGTKYNEQFF. For the CDR3, the DNA is TGCGCCAGCAGCTATCCCGGGACAAAATACAATGAGCAGTTCTTC.

The gene calls are TRBV18 and TRBJ2-3, with D maybe TRBD2 (6 bases). Germline values: CDR1 KGHSH, CDR2 LQKENI. The CDR3 consists of 15 residues. V lost 2 bases, J lost 1 base, and 10 bases lay in between. CDR3 nucleotide sequence: TGTGCCAGCTCACCAGGAGGGTTAGGCACAGATACGCAGTATTTT. It specifies CASSPGGLGTDTQYF. The entire variable domain, with the rest obtained from reference TRBV18 and TRBJ2-3, is as follows: NAGVMQNPRHLVRRRGQEARLRCSPMKGHSHVYWYRQLPEEGLKFMVYLQKENIIDESGMPKERFSAEFPKEGPSILRIQQVVRGDSAAYFCASSPGGLGTDTQYFGPGTRLTVL.

The rearrangement joins TRBV4-1 to TRBJ2-2; no definite D call. This CDR3 has 13 amino acids. Per germline, CDR1 MGHRA and CDR2 YSYEKL. V was clipped by 4 bases and J by 2 bases, with 5 bases between them. CDR3 DNA sequence: TGCGCCAGCAGCCCCAGTAACACCGGGGAGCTGTTTTTT. It specifies CASSPSNTGELFF.

The rearrangement joins TRBV28 to TRBJ1-2; D is unresolved. The CDR3 is 15 amino acids. Trimming took 1 base from V and 2 from J, leaving 11 bases between them. The germline CDR1 and CDR2 sequences are MDHEN and SYDVKM. CDR3 sequence: CASSLSAGRNYGYTF. The CDR3 DNA reads TGTGCCAGCAGTTTATCGGCAGGAAGAAACTATGGCTACACCTTC.

This chain joins TRBV18 and TRBJ2-3, with 11 nucleotides matching TRBD2. Germline V gene lookup returns CDR1 KGHSH and CDR2 LQKENI. V gave up 1 base and J gave up 4 bases; unmatched junction bases: 4. This CDR3 has 16 amino acids. The CDR3 DNA reads as TGTGCCAGCTCACCACAACTAGCGGGAGAACCAGATACGCAGTATTTT. Its translation is CASSPQLAGEPDTQYF.

The chain couples TRBV29-1 to TRBJ2-3; D is uncertain. The germline V and J ends were trimmed by 0 bases and 2 bases, with 6 bases remaining between them. The CDR3 length is 13 residues. Germline lookup yields CDR1 SQVTM and CDR2 ANQGSEA. The CDR3 coding sequence is TGCAGCGTTGAAGATGGCTCCACAGATACGCAGTATTTT. Residues: CSVEDGSTDTQYF.

The V call is TRBV7-6, the J call TRBJ2-7; 8 nucleotides agree with TRBD1. The germline CDR1 and CDR2 sequences are SGHVS and FNYEAQ. V dropped 4 bases and J dropped 7; count of bases not matched to a gene: 15. CDR3 length: 16 amino acids. DNA of the CDR3: TGTGCCAGCAGCTCCAGTGGCCGGGACAGGCATGGGGAGCAGTACTTC. Protein: CASSSSGRDRHGEQYF. The whole variable domain, remainder taken from reference TRBV7-6 and TRBJ2-7, is GAGVSQSPRYKVTKRGQDVALRCDPISGHVSLYWYRQALGQGPEFLTYFNYEAQQDKSGLPNDRFSAERPEGSISTLTIQRTEQRDSAMYRCASSSSGRDRHGEQYFGPGTRLTVT.

The chain combines TRBV9 with TRBJ2-2; D gene unclear. The CDR3 extends over 13 amino acids. V was shortened by 1 base and J by 2 bases, with 3 bases between the two germline ends. The germline V gene has CDR1 SGDLS and CDR2 YYNGEE. CDR3: CASSVSNTGELFF. The CDR3 nucleotides are TGTGCCAGCAGCGTATCTAACACCGGGGAGCTGTTTTTT.

The gene calls are TRBV19 and TRBJ2-2, with 7 positions matching TRBD2. Trimming took 4 bases from V and 1 from J; bases not matched to a gene: 3. The CDR3 has 15 amino acids. Germline V gene sequence: CDR1 LNHDA, CDR2 SQIVND (reference sequence). The CDR3 here is CASSRTRWNTGELFF. The DNA of the CDR3 is TGTGCCAGTAGTAGGACTAGATGGAACACCGGGGAGCTGTTTTTT.

The chain joins TRBV28 to TRBJ1-1, with D perhaps matching TRBD1 (5 bases). The V end was cut by 4 bases, the J end by 5 bases, with 8 bases between. Germline V gene sequence: CDR1 MDHEN, CDR2 SYDVKM. The CDR3 has 12 residues. The CDR3, as DNA: TGTGCCAGCAGTTCCGGGGGAACTGAAGCTTTCTTT. It yields the protein CASSSGGTEAFF.

V and J are TRBV10-3 and TRBJ1-1; 12 positions agree with TRBD1. Germline CDR1 reads ENHRY; CDR2 reads SYGVKD. V was clipped by 0 bases and J by 8 bases; unmatched bases: 7. The CDR3 extends over 16 amino acids. The CDR3 coding sequence is TGTGCCATCAGTGAGTCCCCCGGGACAGGGGGCGAGGAAGCTTTCTTT. Translation gives CAISESPGTGGEEAFF.

The chain carries TRBV19 and TRBJ1-5; perhaps TRBD1 as D (5 bases). The germline V gene has CDR1 LNHDA and CDR2 SQIVND (reference sequence). The CDR3 sequence is 15 residues long. V lost 1 base and J 2 bases, leaving 9 bases between the germline ends. Written as DNA, the CDR3 is TGTGCCAGTAGTATAGTTGGGGGGGGCAATCAGCCCCAGCATTTT. Protein sequence: CASSIVGGGNQPQHF.

Note on this clone: At the DNA level, this CDR3 is encoded by other sequences in the same sample as well. V usage is TRBV28 and J usage is TRBJ1-5; D is undetermined. Germline V gives CDR1 MDHEN, CDR2 SYDVKM. CDR3 size: 13 residues. V lost 2 bases to trimming and J lost 7 bases, with 9 bases between them. CDR3 sequence reads: CASSLLRGQPQHF. The CDR3 DNA reads TGTGCCAGCAGTTTACTCAGAGGCCAGCCCCAGCATTTT.

This clone has a handful of counts. The chain joins TRBV6-5 to TRBJ2-2; D may be TRBD2 (5 bases). The CDR3 sequence is 12 residues long. CDR1 is MNHEY, CDR2 SVGAGI, per germline. With 2 bases removed from V and 7 bases from J, the gap between germline ends came to 5 bases. Here the CDR3 reads CASSYGSGELFF. DNA of the CDR3: TGTGCCAGCAGTTACGGGAGCGGGGAGCTGTTTTTT.

This sequence joins TRBV5-1 and TRBJ1-2; 8 nucleotides align to TRBD1. Germline-derived CDR1 and CDR2 are SGHRS and YFSETQ. V shed 1 base and J 7 bases; nucleotides not matched to a gene: 6. The CDR3 is 14 amino acids. As DNA, the CDR3 is TGCGCCAGCAGCTTGAATCCCGGACAGGGTGGCTACACCTTC. Its protein is CASSLNPGQGGYTF.

Details on this clone: One end of the junction varies from germline; a read error may be responsible. The genes are TRBV6-5 and TRBJ2-7; TRBD2 is a possible D gene (6 bases). Germline CDR1 is MNHEY and CDR2 is SVGAGI. This CDR3 is built from 10 residues. CDR3 loop: CASSDPRDCF. CDR3 bases: TGTGCCAGCAGTGACCCTAGGGACTGCTTC.

This rearrangement joins TRBV28 to TRBJ2-7; D not certain. The CDR3 consists of 15 residues. Germline V gene data show CDR1 as MDHEN and CDR2 as SYDVKM. Trimming took 3 bases from V and 2 from J, leaving 14 bases between them. The CDR3 protein is CASSFTLDWAYEQYF. DNA of the CDR3: TGTGCCAGCAGTTTTACTTTAGACTGGGCCTACGAGCAGTACTTC.

This clone was observed a handful of times. The chain combines TRBV7-2 with TRBJ2-7, with 10 positions matching TRBD2. V dropped 6 bases and J dropped 0; count of bases not matched to a gene: 5. The CDR3 extends over 15 amino acids. Germline values: CDR1 SGHTA, CDR2 FQGNSA. Here the CDR3 DNA reads TGTGCCAGCAGTCGTTGGACTAGCGGCTCCTACGAGCAGTACTTC. It is translated as CASSRWTSGSYEQYF.

This chain connects TRBV7-9 to TRBJ1-1; D may be TRBD1 (6 bases). The CDR3 contains 14 residues. From germline, CDR1 is SEHNR and CDR2 FQNEAQ (reference sequence). Between the trimmed V and J ends, which lost 5 bases and 6 bases, there was a span of 16 bases. The CDR3 region has the DNA TGTGCCAGCAGCCGGGACACCGATTCGGCTGAAGCTTTCTTT. Residues: CASSRDTDSAEAFF.

The chain has TRBV6-5 and TRBJ2-7, with TRBD2 matching over 8 bases. Germline V gene lookup returns CDR1 MNHEY and CDR2 SVGAGI. The CDR3 is made up of 14 amino acids. With 6 bases clipped from V and 2 bases from J, the junction kept 6 bases outside the gene matches. The CDR3 spells CASRAGVGTYEQYF. The CDR3 bases are TGTGCCAGCAGAGCGGGAGTAGGGACCTACGAGCAGTACTTC.

This clone is classed as large. This rearrangement joins TRBV9 to TRBJ1-5; D gene uncertain. The CDR3 covers 14 residues. Germline loops: CDR1 SGDLS, CDR2 YYNGEE. V lost 4 bases and J lost 5, with 13 bases in between. The CDR3 is CASSQGLGHQPQHF. The CDR3 nucleotides are TGTGCCAGCAGCCAAGGACTGGGCCATCAGCCCCAGCATTTT.

The genes are TRBV28 and TRBJ2-3, with 13 nucleotides matching TRBD2. Germline values: CDR1 MDHEN, CDR2 SYDVKM. V lost 8 bases, J lost 2 bases, and 1 base stayed unmatched. This CDR3 contains 14 residues. CDR3 sequence: CASGLAGATDTQYF. CDR3 sequence (DNA): TGTGCCAGCGGACTAGCGGGAGCCACAGATACGCAGTATTTT.

This sequence joins TRBV28 and TRBJ2-7; 12 bases fit TRBD2. The germline CDR1 and CDR2 sequences are MDHEN and SYDVKM. Trimming removed 5 bases from V and 5 bases from J; junction bases left unmatched: 4. This CDR3 comprises 14 residues. The CDR3 DNA reads as TGTGCCAGCAGTCTACTAGCGGGAGGAAACGAGCAGTACTTC. Translation gives CASSLLAGGNEQYF.

The rearrangement links TRBV29-1 to TRBJ2-7; 7 bases match TRBD2. The CDR3 runs to 14 residues. The trim removed 7 bases at V and 6 bases at J, leaving 15 bases unmatched. Germline V gene lookup returns CDR1 SQVTM and CDR2 ANQGSEA. Written as DNA, the CDR3 is TGCAGCGCTGCTGTGGGAGGTTGGGAGGGCGAGCAGTACTTC. It translates to CSAAVGGWEGEQYF.

The rearrangement joins TRBV4-2 to TRBJ2-1; perhaps TRBD1 as D (6 bases). The CDR3 runs 12 residues. In germline, CDR1 is LGHNA, CDR2 YNFKEQ. Between the trimmed V and J ends, which lost 1 base and 9 bases, there was a span of 7 bases. The CDR3 protein is CASSQGGGEQFF. Here the CDR3 DNA reads TGTGCCAGCAGCCAAGGAGGGGGTGAGCAGTTCTTC.

The chain links TRBV12-5 to TRBJ2-1; a possible D gene is TRBD1 (6 bases). Trimming removed 0 bases at V and 6 bases at J, with 18 bases between. The CDR3 consists of 17 residues. Germline V gene sequence: CDR1 LGHNT, CDR2 FRNRAP. The chain's CDR3 is CASGLVRDMGAFNEQFF. For the CDR3, the DNA is TGTGCTAGTGGTTTGGTACGGGACATGGGGGCCTTCAATGAGCAGTTCTTC.

The chain combines TRBV5-1 with TRBJ2-2; maybe TRBD2 (5 bases). The CDR3 contains 16 residues. Trimming cost V 2 bases and J 0 bases, with 11 bases left between them. Germline V CDR1 and CDR2: SGHRS, YFSETQ. The DNA for the CDR3 is TGCGCCAGCAGCTTTAGGACGGAGGCGAACACCGGGGAGCTGTTTTTT. This codes for CASSFRTEANTGELFF.

The sample holds a few counts of this clone. This chain uses TRBV19 with TRBJ1-1, with D maybe TRBD1 (6 bases). Germline V lookup: CDR1 LNHDA, CDR2 SQIVND (reference sequence). The CDR3 covers 14 residues. The V gene lost 5 bases and the J gene lost 1 base, with 11 bases spanning the gap. This CDR3 reads CASSPFRGNTEAFF. The DNA of the CDR3 is TGTGCCAGTAGTCCGTTCAGGGGGAACACTGAAGCTTTCTTT.

This chain links TRBV5-4 with TRBJ2-3; TRBD2 might be the D (6 bases). The germline CDR1 and CDR2 sequences are SGHNT and YYREEE (reference sequence). V was cut by 4 bases and J by 5 bases, with 17 bases left in between. This CDR3 has 15 residues. The CDR3 loop reads CASSRSGARGDTQYF. The CDR3 nucleotides read TGTGCCAGCAGCCGCTCGGGAGCTCGTGGAGATACGCAGTATTTT.

Points on this clone: Other DNA sequences in this specimen translate into the identical CDR3. The chain has TRBV9 and TRBJ2-3; 8 nucleotides align to TRBD2. The V and J ends lost 3 bases and 2 bases, in that order; junction bases with no gene match: 5. The germline V gene has CDR1 SGDLS and CDR2 YYNGEE. This CDR3 region has 15 residues. This CDR3 reads CASSDTSGSTDTQYF. The DNA for the CDR3 is TGTGCCAGCAGCGATACTAGCGGTTCCACAGATACGCAGTATTTT.

V and J are TRBV5-6 and TRBJ2-1; possibly TRBD2 for D (5 bases). Germline V CDR1 and CDR2: SGHDT, YYEEEE. The CDR3 has 19 residues. V was clipped by 0 bases and J by 6 bases, with 25 bases between them. The CDR3 DNA reads TGTGCCAGCAGCTTGGTCGGGATGGTTGAGATAGCTTCGGTCAATGAGCAGTTCTTC. Amino acid sequence: CASSLVGMVEIASVNEQFF.